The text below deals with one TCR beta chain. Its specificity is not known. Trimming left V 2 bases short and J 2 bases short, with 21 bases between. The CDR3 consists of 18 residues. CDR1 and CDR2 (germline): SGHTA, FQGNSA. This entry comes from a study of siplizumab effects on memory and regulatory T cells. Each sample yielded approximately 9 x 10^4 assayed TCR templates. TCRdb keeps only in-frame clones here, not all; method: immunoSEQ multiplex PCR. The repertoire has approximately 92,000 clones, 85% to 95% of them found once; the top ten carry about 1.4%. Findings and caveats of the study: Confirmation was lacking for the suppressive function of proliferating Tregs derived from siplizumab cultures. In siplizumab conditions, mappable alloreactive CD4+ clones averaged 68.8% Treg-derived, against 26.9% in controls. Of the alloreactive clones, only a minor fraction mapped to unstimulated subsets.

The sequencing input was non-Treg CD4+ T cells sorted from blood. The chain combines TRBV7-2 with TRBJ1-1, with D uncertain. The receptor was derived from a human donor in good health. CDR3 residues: CASSLYIRAGRYNTEAFF. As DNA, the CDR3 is TGTGCCAGCAGCTTATATATCCGGGCGGGCCGCTATAACACTGAAGCTTTCTTT.